This T cell receptor (beta chain) was observed in a study of OX40 agonist ivuxolimab in advanced cancers. Germline assignment: CDR1 LNHNV and CDR2 YYDKDF (reference sequence). Trimming took 3 bases from V and 2 from J; bases not matched to a gene: 9. The CDR3 spans 17 residues. Clones were read by immunoSEQ multiplex PCR, and TCRdb kept only the in-frame ones, dropping some. The sample holds under 25,000 clones; about 79% are singletons and the top ten take roughly 34%. The source material was CD4+ or CD8+ T cells sorted from blood, sampled in a trial of the OX40 agonist ivuxolimab. The chain employs TRBV15 and TRBJ2-5, with 10 nucleotides matching TRBD2. This sequence originates from an adult with an advanced solid tumor such as melanoma, head and neck, liver or kidney cancer. DNA of the CDR3: TGTGCCACCAGCAGGGATCTAGCGGGAGAGAAGCAAGAGACCCAGTACTTC. It is translated as CATSRDLAGEKQETQYF. Filled out from reference TRBV15 and TRBJ2-5, the complete variable domain reads DAMVIQNPRYQVTQFGKPVTLSCSQTLNHNVMYWYQQKSSQAPKLLFHYYDKDFNNEADTPDNFQSRRPNTSFCFLDIRSPGLGDTAMYLCATSRDLAGEKQETQYFGPGTRLLVL.